These T cell receptor beta chains were read from a single sample in a study of blood T cells in healthy people across ages. TCRdb re-derived calls from the 5' RACE reads in MiXCR, one entry per CDR3 protein. Altogether about 830,000 distinct CDR3 sequences are present, approximately 67% being singletons, with the ten largest covering 28%. Sequencing input: blood. Receptors were obtained from a man in his thirties or forties in good health. CDR3s include the opening cysteine and the closing phenylalanine or tryptophan. The order of the fields is J gene, clone size, D gene, V gene, CDR3 DNA, CDR3 protein. A D gene is named only where the DNA matches it firmly. Expanded clones are given a class, and other clones once, few, many or no size at all.

TRBJ2-6 - - TRBV4-3 TGCGCCAGCAGCCAAGGTCCGACCTCTGGGGCCAACGTCCTGACTTTC CASSQGPTSGANVLTF
TRBJ1-2 - - TRBV9 TGTGCCAGCAGCGTAGCAGGGTCTGAATATGGCTACACCTTC CASSVAGSEYGYTF
TRBJ2-5 - - TRBV6-6 TGTGCCAGCAGTTACCCGAGCAGAGGGCTGATAAAGACCCAGTACTTC CASSYPSRGLIKTQYF
TRBJ1-2 few TRBD1 TRBV10-3 TGTGCCATCAGTGAGTCGTCACAGGGGGATGGCTACACCTTC CAISESSQGDGYTF
TRBJ2-1 - - TRBV7-9 TGTGCACACGAACACCTCAGGCACAATGAGCAGTTCTTC CAHEHLRHNEQFF
TRBJ1-2 - - TRBV10-3 TGTGCCATCAGTGATCACAGAAACTATGGCTACACCTTC CAISDHRNYGYTF
TRBJ1-6 few - TRBV7-9 TGTGCCAGCAGTTTGCCGAGTGACGGGTCACCCCTCCACTTT CASSLPSDGSPLHF
TRBJ2-7 once - TRBV6-5 TGTGCCAGCAGTAAGGACAGAGGTACCTACGAGCAGTACTTC CASSKDRGTYEQYF
TRBJ1-2 - - TRBV28 TGTGCCAGCAGTCAGACCCTTATCACGGTCTATGGCTACACCTTC CASSQTLITVYGYTF
TRBJ2-2 few - TRBV12-3/TRBV12-4 TGTGCCAGCAGTTATGGGGCCGGGGAGCTGTTTTTT CASSYGAGELFF
TRBJ2-7 - TRBD2 TRBV20-1 TGCAGGGGACTAGCGGGGGGTCCGGGGGAGCAGTACTTC CRGLAGGPGEQYF
TRBJ2-7 - - TRBV7-3 TGTGCCAGCAGCCCAAACAGGTTCTACGAGCAGTACTTC CASSPNRFYEQYF
TRBJ2-4 - TRBD1 TRBV29-1 TGCAGCGTTGAAGATCTGGGACAGGGAGTTGACATTCAGTACTTC CSVEDLGQGVDIQYF
TRBJ2-1 - TRBD1 TRBV29-1 TGCAGCGTTGACCGGGACAGACCCTACAATGAGCAGTTCTTC CSVDRDRPYNEQFF
TRBJ2-3 - - TRBV10-3 TGTGCCATCCTCGTCACAGATACGCAGTATTTT CAILVTDTQYF
TRBJ2-1 - TRBD2 TRBV3-1 TGTGCCAGCCAATCAAGCGGGGGGCCGAATTACTACAATGAGCAGTTCTTC CASQSSGGPNYYNEQFF